The 12 T cell receptor beta chains reported below all come from one sample, sequenced in a study of tissue T cells after allogeneic stem cell transplantation (dated by TCRdb to about 2022). The library was made by the immunoSEQ multiplex PCR assay. TCRdb carries this immuneACCESS record with in-frame sequences only. Its versions omit some clonotypes, under half of them owing to an unresolved V gene in the studies checked, with the rest unexplained. The sample table contains some 47,000 clones; only one count was recorded for about three quarters of them. The ten largest clonotypes hold 0.55% of the sample. The sequenced sample consisted of sorted cells pooled from one or two spleens. The origin of the receptors is a pool of C57BL/6 mice in good health.

For this clone: Gene names are the mouse ones. The read is 1 residue too short to cover the CDR3 end, so that end is filled in from the germline J gene. The chain employs TRBV31 and TRBJ1-2; 7 bases agree with TRBD1. The CDR3 is made up of 13 amino acids. Germline V gene sequence: CDR1 GKSSPN, CDR2 SITVG. The J segment lost 2 bases and the V segment lost 4 bases, leaving 4 bases of the junction unmatched. The sequenced CDR3 bases are TGTGCCTGGACCGTGGGACAGAACTCCGACTACACC. Protein product: CAWTVGQNSDYT. The complete CDR3 reads CAWTVGQNSDYTF.

A remark on this clone: Each gene name is a mouse one. Sequencing ends 1 residue short of the CDR3 end; the germline J gene provides the rest. This chain links TRBV19 with TRBJ2-7; possibly TRBD2 for D (6 bases). The CDR3 consists of 14 residues. Germline V lookup: CDR1 FNHDT, CDR2 SITEND (reference sequence). V lost 3 bases and J 4 bases, leaving 14 bases between the germline ends. CDR3 loop: CASSKGLTLYEQYF. The CDR3 bases that were read are TGTGCCAGCAGTAAGGGACTTACTCTTTATGAACAGTAC.

With respect to this clone: The genes are named according to mouse. Read data end 1 residue before the CDR3 end; the end is taken from the germline J gene. The chain combines TRBV13-1 with TRBJ2-5; 8 bases match TRBD2. CDR3 length: 15 residues. Germline-derived CDR1 and CDR2 are NSHNY and SYGAGN. V trimming: 0 bases; J trimming: 6 bases; junction bases outside the gene matches: 6. This chain's CDR3 is CASSDARGGLDTQYF. The part of the CDR3 DNA that was read is TGTGCCAGCAGTGATGCACGGGGGGGGCTTGACACCCAGTAC.

On this clone itself: Gene names refer to mouse genes. The CDR3 sequence is CGARGENTGQLYF. The part of the CDR3 DNA that was read is TGTGGTGCTAGGGGGGAAAACACCGGGCAGCTCTAC. The chain employs TRBV20 and TRBJ2-2; D ambiguous. The CDR3 end lies 1 residue beyond the end of the read and is filled in from the germline J gene. The V gene lost 1 base and the J gene lost 1 base, with 4 bases spanning the gap. Germline-derived CDR1 and CDR2 are GFQATS and STVNSAI. The CDR3 has 13 amino acids.

Details on this clone: The gene symbols are mouse symbols. The DNA read from the CDR3 is TGTGCTAGCAGTCCATCACAGGGGATCTCCTATGAACAGTAC. Protein: CASSPSQGISYEQY. The whole CDR3 sequence reads CASSPSQGISYEQYF. V usage is TRBV29 and J usage is TRBJ2-7; 7 bases are a match to TRBD1. The read falls 1 residue short of the CDR3 end, and the missing part is taken from the germline J gene. This CDR3 spans 15 amino acids. Germline V CDR1 and CDR2: MSHET, SYDVDS. V lost 5 bases and J lost 0; bases outside the gene matches: 7.

A note on this clone: These gene names are mouse names. Read sequence stops 1 residue before the CDR3 end, and the germline J gene provides the missing end. V usage is TRBV15 and J usage is TRBJ1-1, with TRBD1 matching 8 bases. CDR3 size: 14 residues. V lost 4 bases to trimming and J lost 4 bases; unmatched junction nucleotides: 5. Germline V lookup: CDR1 SGHND, CDR2 FRSKSL. CDR3: CASSSGGWSTEVFF. Incomplete CDR3 DNA: TGTGCCAGCAGTTCAGGGGGCTGGAGCACAGAAGTCTTC.

In regard to this clone: The listed genes are named as in mouse. The read ends 1 residue before the CDR3 terminus; that terminus is restored from the germline J gene. The chain joins TRBV4 to TRBJ2-1; D unresolved. The germline V and J ends were trimmed by 3 bases and 5 bases, with 5 bases remaining between them. The germline V gene encodes CDR1 LGHDT and CDR2 YNNKQL (reference sequence). CDR3 length equals 12 residues. The sequenced part of the CDR3 DNA is TGTGCCAGCAGCTATGGGCATGCTGAGCAGTTC. Translation: CASSYGHAEQF. The complete CDR3 reads CASSYGHAEQFF.

For this clone: Germline and genes here are mouse. The CDR3 end lies 1 residue beyond the end of the read and is filled in from the germline J gene. The V gene is TRBV2, the J gene TRBJ2-2; D is ambiguous. Germline CDR1 reads LGHNA; CDR2 reads YSYQKL. The CDR3 has 16 residues. The V gene lost 4 bases and the J gene lost 0 bases, with 12 bases spanning the gap. The CDR3 loop is CASSRGRGSNTGQLYF. CDR3 DNA, as far as it was read: TGTGCCAGCAGCCGAGGGCGGGGTTCAAACACCGGGCAGCTCTAC.

As regards this clone: The listed genes are named as in mouse. The CDR3 end falls 1 residue outside the read, so it is completed with the germline J gene. The rearrangement uses TRBV13-1 and TRBJ2-1, with 10 bases aligning to TRBD2. The CDR3 extends over 15 amino acids. Germline trimming cut 6 bases from V and 0 bases from J; bases unmatched to any gene: 3. Germline V CDR1 and CDR2: NSHNY, SYGAGN. CDR3 bases read: TGTGCCAGCAAGACTGGGGGGCATAACTATGCTGAGCAGTTC. This codes for CASKTGGHNYAEQF. The full CDR3 sequence reads CASKTGGHNYAEQFF.

As to this clone: These gene names are mouse names. The sequence runs out 1 residue before the end of the CDR3; the remainder is reconstructed from the germline J gene. The rearrangement joins TRBV20 to TRBJ1-3; weak D call: TRBD1 (5 bases). The CDR3 is made up of 13 amino acids. Germline CDR1 reads GFQATS; CDR2 reads STVNSAI. The V end was cut by 5 bases, the J end by 0 bases, with 8 bases between. The part of the CDR3 DNA that was read is TGTGGTGCTCAGGGTAATTCTGGAAATACGCTCTAT. Translation: CGAQGNSGNTLY. The whole CDR3 is CGAQGNSGNTLYF.

Points on this clone: The genes and germline here are from mouse. Read coverage stops 1 residue before the CDR3 terminus; the germline J gene supplies the remainder. V and J are TRBV13-2 and TRBJ2-5; TRBD2 matches at 9 bases. The CDR3 spans 14 residues. The trim removed 1 base at V and 5 bases at J, leaving 2 bases unmatched. Per the germline V gene, CDR1 is NNHNN and CDR2 is SYGAGS (reference sequence). CDR3 bases read: TGTGCCAGCGGTGATCCGGGACTGGGAGACACCCAGTAC. This gives the protein CASGDPGLGDTQY. The CDR3 in full is CASGDPGLGDTQYF.

A note on this clone: The gene symbols are mouse symbols. The read gets to within 1 residue of the CDR3 end, and the germline J gene fills in the rest. The V call is TRBV12-2, the J call TRBJ2-4, with TRBD2 matching over 9 bases. The V and J ends lost 4 bases and 4 bases, in that order; junction bases with no gene match: 5. Germline V gives CDR1 SGHLS, CDR2 HYDKME. CDR3 length: 14 amino acids. The CDR3 loop is CASSRDWGKNTLYF. The part of the CDR3 DNA that was read is TGTGCCAGCTCCCGCGACTGGGGGAAAAACACCTTGTAC.